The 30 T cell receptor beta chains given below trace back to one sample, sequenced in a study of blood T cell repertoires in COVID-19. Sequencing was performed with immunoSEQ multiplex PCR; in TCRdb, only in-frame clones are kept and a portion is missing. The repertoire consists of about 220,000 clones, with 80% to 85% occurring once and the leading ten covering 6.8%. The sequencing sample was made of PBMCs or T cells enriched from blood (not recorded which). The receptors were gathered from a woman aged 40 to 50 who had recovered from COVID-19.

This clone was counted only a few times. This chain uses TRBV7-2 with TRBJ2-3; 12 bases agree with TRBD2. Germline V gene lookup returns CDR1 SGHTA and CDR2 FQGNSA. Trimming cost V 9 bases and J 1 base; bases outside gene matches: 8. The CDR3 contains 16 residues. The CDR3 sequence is CASRGTSGLRTDTQYF. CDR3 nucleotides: TGTGCCAGTCGGGGGACTAGCGGGCTTCGCACAGATACGCAGTATTTT.

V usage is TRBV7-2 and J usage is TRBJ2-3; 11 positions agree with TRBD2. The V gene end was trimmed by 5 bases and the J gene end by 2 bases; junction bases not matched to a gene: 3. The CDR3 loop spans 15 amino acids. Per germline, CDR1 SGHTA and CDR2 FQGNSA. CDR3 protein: CASSRGLAVTDTQYF. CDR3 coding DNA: TGTGCCAGCAGCCGGGGACTAGCGGTCACAGATACGCAGTATTTT.

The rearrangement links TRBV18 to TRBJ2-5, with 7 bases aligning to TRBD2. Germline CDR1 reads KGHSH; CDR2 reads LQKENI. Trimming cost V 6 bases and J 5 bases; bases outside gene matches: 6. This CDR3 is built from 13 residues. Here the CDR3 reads CASSAGDDETQYF. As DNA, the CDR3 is TGTGCCAGCTCCGCGGGGGACGATGAGACCCAGTACTTC.

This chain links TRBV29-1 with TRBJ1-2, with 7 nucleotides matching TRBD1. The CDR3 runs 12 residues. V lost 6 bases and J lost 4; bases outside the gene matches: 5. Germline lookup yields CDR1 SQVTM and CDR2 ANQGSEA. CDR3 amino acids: CSVTGIGYGYTF. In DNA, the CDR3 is TGCAGCGTGACAGGGATTGGCTATGGCTACACCTTC.

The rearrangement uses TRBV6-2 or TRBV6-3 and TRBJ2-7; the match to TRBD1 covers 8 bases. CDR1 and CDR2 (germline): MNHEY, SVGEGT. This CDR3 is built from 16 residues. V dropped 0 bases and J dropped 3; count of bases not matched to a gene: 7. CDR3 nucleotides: TGTGCCAGCAGTTACTCTCTCCCCAGGGGGCTCTACGAGCAGTACGTC. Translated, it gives CASSYSLPRGLYEQYV.

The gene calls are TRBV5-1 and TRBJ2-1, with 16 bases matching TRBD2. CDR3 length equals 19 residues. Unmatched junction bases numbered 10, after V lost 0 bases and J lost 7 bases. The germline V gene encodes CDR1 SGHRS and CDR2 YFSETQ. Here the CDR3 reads CASSLGGLAGGLIRNEQFF. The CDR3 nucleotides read TGCGCCAGCAGCTTGGGGGGACTAGCGGGAGGGCTCATTCGGAATGAGCAGTTCTTC.

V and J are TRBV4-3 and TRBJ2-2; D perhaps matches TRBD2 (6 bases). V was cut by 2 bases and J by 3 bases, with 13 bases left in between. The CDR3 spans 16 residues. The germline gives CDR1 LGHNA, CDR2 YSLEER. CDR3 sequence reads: CASSQLLGLHTGELFF. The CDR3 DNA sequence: TGCGCCAGCAGCCAACTCCTGGGACTCCACACCGGGGAGCTGTTTTTT.

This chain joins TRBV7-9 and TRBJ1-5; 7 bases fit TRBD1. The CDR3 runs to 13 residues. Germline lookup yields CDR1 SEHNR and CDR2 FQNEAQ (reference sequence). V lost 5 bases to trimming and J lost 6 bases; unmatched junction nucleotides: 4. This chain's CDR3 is CASSRGTVQPQHF. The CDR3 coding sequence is TGTGCCAGCAGCCGAGGGACAGTTCAGCCCCAGCATTTT.

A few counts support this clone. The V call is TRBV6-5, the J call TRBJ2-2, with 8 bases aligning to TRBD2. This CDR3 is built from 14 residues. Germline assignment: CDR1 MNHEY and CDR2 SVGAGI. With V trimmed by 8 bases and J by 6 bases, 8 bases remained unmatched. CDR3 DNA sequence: TGTGCCAGCGGGCCCGGGGGGGGTGCCGGGGAGCTGTTTTTT. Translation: CASGPGGGAGELFF.

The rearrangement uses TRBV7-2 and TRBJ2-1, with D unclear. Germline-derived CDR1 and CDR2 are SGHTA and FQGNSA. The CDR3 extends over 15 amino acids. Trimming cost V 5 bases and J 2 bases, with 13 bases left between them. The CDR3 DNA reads TGTGCCAGCAGCCCACCCGCTAACCCCTACAATGAGCAGTTCTTC. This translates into CASSPPANPYNEQFF.

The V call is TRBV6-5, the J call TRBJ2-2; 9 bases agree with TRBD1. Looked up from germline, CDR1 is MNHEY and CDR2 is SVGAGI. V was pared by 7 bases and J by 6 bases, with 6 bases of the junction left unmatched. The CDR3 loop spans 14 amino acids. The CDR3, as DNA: TGTGCCAGCAAGGCCGGGACAGGGCCCGGGGAGCTGTTTTTT. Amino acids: CASKAGTGPGELFF.

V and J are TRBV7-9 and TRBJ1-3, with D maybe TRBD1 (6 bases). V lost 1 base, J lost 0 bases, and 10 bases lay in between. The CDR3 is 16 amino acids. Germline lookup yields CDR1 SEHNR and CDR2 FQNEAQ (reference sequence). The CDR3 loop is CASSLDTGYSGNTIYF. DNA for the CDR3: TGTGCCAGCAGCTTAGATACAGGGTACTCTGGAAACACCATATATTTT. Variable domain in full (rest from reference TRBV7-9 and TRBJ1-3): DTGVSQNPRHKITKRGQNVTFRCDPISEHNRLYWYRQTLGQGPEFLTYFQNEAQLEKSRLLSDRFSAERPKGSFSTLEIQRTEQGDSAMYLCASSLDTGYSGNTIYFGEGSWLTVV.

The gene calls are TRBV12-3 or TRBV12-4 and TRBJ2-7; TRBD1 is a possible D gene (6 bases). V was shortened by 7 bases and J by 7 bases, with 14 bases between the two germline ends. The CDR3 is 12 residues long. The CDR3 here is CASTGAEGEQYF. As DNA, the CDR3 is TGTGCCAGCACAGGGGCCGAGGGAGAGCAGTACTTC.

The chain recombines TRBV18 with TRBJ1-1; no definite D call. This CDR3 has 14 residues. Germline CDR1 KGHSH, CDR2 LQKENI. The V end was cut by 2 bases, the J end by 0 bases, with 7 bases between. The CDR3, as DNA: TGTGCCAGCTCACCAACCCAGGTGAACACTGAAGCTTTCTTT. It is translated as CASSPTQVNTEAFF.

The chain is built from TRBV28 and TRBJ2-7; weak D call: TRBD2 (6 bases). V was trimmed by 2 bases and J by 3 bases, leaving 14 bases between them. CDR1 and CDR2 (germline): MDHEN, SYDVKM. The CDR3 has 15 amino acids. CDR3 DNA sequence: TGTGCCAGCAGTTTAGCGGGGACGGGGCTCTACGAGCAGTACTTC. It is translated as CASSLAGTGLYEQYF.

The CDR3 bases are TGTGCCAGCAGCACGACAGGTCGGGCACCCCTCCACTTT. Protein product: CASSTTGRAPLHF. This chain joins TRBV11-3 and TRBJ1-6, with a tentative D call TRBD1 (6 bases). The germline CDR1 and CDR2 sequences are SGHNT and YENEEA. The ends were cut back, 5 bases at V and 11 bases at J, with 13 bases in the middle. The CDR3 runs 13 residues. Variable domain in full (rest from reference TRBV11-3 and TRBJ1-6): EAGVVQSPRYKIIEKKQPVAFWCNPISGHNTLYWYLQNLGQGPELLIRYENEEAVDDSQLPKDRFSAERLKGVDSTLKIQPAELGDSAVYLCASSTTGRAPLHFGNGTRLTVT.

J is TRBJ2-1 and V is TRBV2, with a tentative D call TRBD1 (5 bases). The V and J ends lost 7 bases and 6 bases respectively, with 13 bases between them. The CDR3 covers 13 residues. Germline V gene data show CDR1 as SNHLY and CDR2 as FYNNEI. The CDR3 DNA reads TGTGCCAGCATAAGGGGAACGGTCAATGAGCAGTTCTTC. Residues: CASIRGTVNEQFF.

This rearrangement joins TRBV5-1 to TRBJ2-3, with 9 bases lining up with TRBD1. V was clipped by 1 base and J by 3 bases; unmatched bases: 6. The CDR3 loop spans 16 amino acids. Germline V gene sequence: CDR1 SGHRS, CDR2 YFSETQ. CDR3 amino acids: CASSLPGQGKTDTQYF. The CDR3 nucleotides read TGCGCCAGCAGCTTGCCGGGACAGGGAAAGACAGATACGCAGTATTTT.

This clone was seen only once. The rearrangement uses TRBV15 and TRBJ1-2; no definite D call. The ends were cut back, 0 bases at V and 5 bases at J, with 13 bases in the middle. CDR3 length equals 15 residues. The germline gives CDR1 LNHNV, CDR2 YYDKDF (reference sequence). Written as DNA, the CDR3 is TGTGCCACCAGCAGAGATTATCAGAGGATTTATGGCTACACCTTC. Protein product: CATSRDYQRIYGYTF.

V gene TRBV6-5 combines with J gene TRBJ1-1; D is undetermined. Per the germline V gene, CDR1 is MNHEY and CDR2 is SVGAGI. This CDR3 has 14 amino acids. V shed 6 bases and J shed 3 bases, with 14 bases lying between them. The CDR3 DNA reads TGTGCCAGCAGGATCAACACGCTCGACACTGAAGCTTTCTTT. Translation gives CASRINTLDTEAFF.

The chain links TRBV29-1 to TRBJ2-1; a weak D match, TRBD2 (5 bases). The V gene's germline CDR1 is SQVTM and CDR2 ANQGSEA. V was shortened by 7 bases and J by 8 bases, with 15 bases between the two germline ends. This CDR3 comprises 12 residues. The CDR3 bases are TGCAGCGCCCGGGGAGCTGGAGATGAGCAGTTCTTC. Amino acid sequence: CSARGAGDEQFF.

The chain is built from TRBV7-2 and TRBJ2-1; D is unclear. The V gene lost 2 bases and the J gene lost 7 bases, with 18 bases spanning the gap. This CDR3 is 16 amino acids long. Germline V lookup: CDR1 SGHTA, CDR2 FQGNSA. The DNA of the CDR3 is TGTGCCAGCAGCTTATCCAGCGACTCCCGACGAAATGAGCAGTTCTTC. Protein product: CASSLSSDSRRNEQFF.

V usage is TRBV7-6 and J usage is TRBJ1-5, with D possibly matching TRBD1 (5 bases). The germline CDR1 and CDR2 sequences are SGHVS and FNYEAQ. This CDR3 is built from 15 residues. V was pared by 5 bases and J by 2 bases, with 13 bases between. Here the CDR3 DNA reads TGTGCCAGCAGCCTCAGGGTTGGTGGCAATCAGCCCCAGCATTTT. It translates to CASSLRVGGNQPQHF. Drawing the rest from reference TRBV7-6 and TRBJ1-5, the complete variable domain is GAGVSQSPRYKVTKRGQDVALRCDPISGHVSLYWYRQALGQGPEFLTYFNYEAQQDKSGLPNDRFSAERPEGSISTLTIQRTEQRDSAMYRCASSLRVGGNQPQHFGDGTRLSIL.

CDR3 bases: TGTGCCTGGAGTGTACCAGGACTAGCGGGTACGAACACCGGGGAGCTGTTTTTT. Translation gives CAWSVPGLAGTNTGELFF. The chain links TRBV30 to TRBJ2-2; TRBD2 aligns across 11 bases. With V trimmed by 0 bases and J by 0 bases, 6 bases remained unmatched. Germline V gene data show CDR1 as GTSNPN and CDR2 as SVGIG (reference sequence). The CDR3 has 18 residues.

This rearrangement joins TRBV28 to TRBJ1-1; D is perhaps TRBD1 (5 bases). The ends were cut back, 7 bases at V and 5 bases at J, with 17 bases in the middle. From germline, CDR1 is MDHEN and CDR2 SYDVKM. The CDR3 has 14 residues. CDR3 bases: TGTGCCAGCACCACGCGCAGGGAATGGACTGAAGCTTTCTTT. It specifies CASTTRREWTEAFF.

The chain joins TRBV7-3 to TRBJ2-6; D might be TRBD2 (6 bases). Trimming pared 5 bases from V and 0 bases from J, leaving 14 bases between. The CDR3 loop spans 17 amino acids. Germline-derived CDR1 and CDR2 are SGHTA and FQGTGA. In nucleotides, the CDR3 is TGTGCCAGCAGCCTCCCGGGACTCCGCTCTGGGGCCAACGTCCTGACTTTC. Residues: CASSLPGLRSGANVLTF.

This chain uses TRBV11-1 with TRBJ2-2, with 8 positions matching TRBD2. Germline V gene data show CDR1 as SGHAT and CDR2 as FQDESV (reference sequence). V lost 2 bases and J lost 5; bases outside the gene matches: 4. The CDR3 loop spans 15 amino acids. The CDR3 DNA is TGTGCCAGCAGCTTAAGATCGGGGGGGACCGGGGAGCTGTTTTTT. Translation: CASSLRSGGTGELFF.

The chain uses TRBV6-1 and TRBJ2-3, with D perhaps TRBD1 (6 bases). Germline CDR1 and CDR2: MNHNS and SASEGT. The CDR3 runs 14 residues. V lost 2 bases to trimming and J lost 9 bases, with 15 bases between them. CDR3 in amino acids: CASSEPGFTGTQYF. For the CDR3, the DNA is TGTGCCAGCAGTGAACCGGGTTTTACAGGGACGCAGTATTTT.

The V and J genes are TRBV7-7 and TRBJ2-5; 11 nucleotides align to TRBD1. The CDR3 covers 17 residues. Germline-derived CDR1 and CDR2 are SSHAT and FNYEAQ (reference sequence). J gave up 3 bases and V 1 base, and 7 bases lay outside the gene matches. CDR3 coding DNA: TGTGCCAGCAGCTTAGGAGACCGGACAGGGGGCGAAGAGACCCAGTACTTC. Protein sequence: CASSLGDRTGGEETQYF.

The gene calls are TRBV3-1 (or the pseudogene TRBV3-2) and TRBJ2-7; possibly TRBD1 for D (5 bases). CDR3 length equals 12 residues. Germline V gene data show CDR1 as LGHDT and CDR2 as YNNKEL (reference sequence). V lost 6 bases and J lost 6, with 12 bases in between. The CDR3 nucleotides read TGTGCCAGCAGTTCACCAGGGCTCGAGCAGTACTTC. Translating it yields CASSSPGLEQYF.